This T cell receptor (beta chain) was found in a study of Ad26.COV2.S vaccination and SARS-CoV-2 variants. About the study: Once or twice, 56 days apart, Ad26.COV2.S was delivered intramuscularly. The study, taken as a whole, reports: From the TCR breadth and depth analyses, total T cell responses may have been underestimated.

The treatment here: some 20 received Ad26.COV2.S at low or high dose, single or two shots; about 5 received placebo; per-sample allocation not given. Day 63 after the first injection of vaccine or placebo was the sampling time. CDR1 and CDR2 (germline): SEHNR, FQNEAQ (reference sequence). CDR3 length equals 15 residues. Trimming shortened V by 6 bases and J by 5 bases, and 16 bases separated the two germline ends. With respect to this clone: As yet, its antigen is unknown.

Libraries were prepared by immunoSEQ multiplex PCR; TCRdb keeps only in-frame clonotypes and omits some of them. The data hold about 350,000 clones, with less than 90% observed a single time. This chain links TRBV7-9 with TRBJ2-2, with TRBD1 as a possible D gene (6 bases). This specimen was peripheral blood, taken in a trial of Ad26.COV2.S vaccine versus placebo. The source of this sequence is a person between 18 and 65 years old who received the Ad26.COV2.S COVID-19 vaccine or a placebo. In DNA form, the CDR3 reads TGTGCCAGCAGTTGGGACACGGTTGGGACCGGGGAGCTGTTTTTT. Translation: CASSWDTVGTGELFF.